The 4 T cell receptor beta chains listed next were all sequenced from one sample in a study of T cells in Graves' hyperthyroidism and ophthalmopathy. Using RNA transcripts as the source, TCR beta CDR3 regions were amplified. TCR CDR3 underwent first-round RT-PCR with the HTBI primer set. TCRdb redid the calling of the multiplex PCR reads with MiXCR, one entry per CDR3 protein. The sample contains around 600,000 distinct CDR3 sequences, 16% of which appear only once. Sequenced input: blood. These receptor sequences come from a woman aged 40 to 49 with Graves' ophthalmopathy.

This clonotype was detected ten times or more. Its ends do not fully match the called genes, so a read error is possible. V and J are TRBV3-1 and TRBJ2-1, with 7 bases lining up with TRBD2. The germline CDR1 and CDR2 sequences are LGHDT and YNNKEL (reference sequence). The CDR3 spans 11 residues. The CDR3 protein is CASRQAGEQFF. The CDR3 DNA reads TGTGCCAGCAGACAAGCGGGAGAGCAGTTCTTC.

There are a few counts of this clonotype. This rearrangement joins TRBV10-3 to TRBJ1-1; no reliable D call. Trimming cost V 6 bases and J 6 bases, with 20 bases left between them. CDR1 is ENHRY, CDR2 SYGVKD, per germline. This CDR3 comprises 15 residues. CDR3 in amino acids: CAIRETGRGGPEAFF. CDR3 nucleotide sequence: TGTGCCATCAGAGAAACCGGACGGGGAGGACCTGAAGCTTTCTTT.

This sequence joins TRBV3-1 and TRBJ2-7; D uncertain. CDR1 and CDR2 (germline): LGHDT, YNNKEL (reference sequence). The length of the CDR3 is 13 residues. Trimming took 2 bases from V and 1 from J, leaving 6 bases between them. The CDR3 here is CASSQLRSYEQYF. The CDR3 coding sequence is TGTGCCAGCAGCCAATTGAGGTCCTACGAGCAGTACTTC.

This clonotype came up a few times. V gene TRBV2 combines with J gene TRBJ1-5; unclear D gene. This CDR3 is 14 amino acids long. Germline V gene data show CDR1 as SNHLY and CDR2 as FYNNEI. The V gene lost 4 bases and the J gene lost 6 bases, with 13 bases spanning the gap. CDR3 in amino acids: CASSGEASSQPQHF. In DNA, the CDR3 is TGTGCCAGCAGTGGGGAGGCAAGTTCTCAGCCCCAGCATTTT. Based on the CDR3 plus reference TRBV2 and TRBJ1-5, the full variable domain is EPEVTQTPSHQVTQMGQEVILRCVPISNHLYFYWYRQILGQKVEFLVSFYNNEISEKSEIFDDQFSVERPDGSNFTLKIRSTKLEDSAMYFCASSGEASSQPQHFGDGTRLSIL.